These T cell receptor beta chains were read from a single sample in a study of cytotoxic CD8 clonotypes in ibrutinib-treated CLL. Clones were sequenced by immunoSEQ multiplex PCR, and TCRdb holds only the in-frame ones, with some missing. The sample has some 11,000 clones; 62% are singletons. Specimen: PBMCs, collected before ibrutinib treatment. Receptors were obtained from a human donor with chronic lymphocytic leukemia. Both conserved end residues are part of each CDR3. The D gene is left open where the match is weak.

d_call	j_call	v_call	cdr3_aa
-	TRBJ1-5	TRBV7-2	CASSLGGAEGQPQHF
-	TRBJ1-3	TRBV7-2	CASSLMWQGTNTIYF
-	TRBJ1-4	TRBV10-2	CASSAESPWARLFF
-	TRBJ2-7	TRBV6-1	CASSGGRGPALTYEQYF
-	TRBJ2-5	TRBV5-1	CASSYTAFRETQYF
-	TRBJ2-7	TRBV2	CASTPGTSYEQYF
-	TRBJ1-2	TRBV29-1	CSVSQPGGYTF
TRBD2	TRBJ2-2	TRBV19	CASSITSGGASANTGELFF
-	TRBJ2-2	TRBV5-6	CASSPIVANTGELFF
TRBD2	TRBJ2-5	TRBV7-9	CASSLDLAGDPYQETQYF
TRBD2	TRBJ2-7	TRBV11-2	CASSLGREGYEQYF
-	TRBJ2-5	TRBV5-1	CASSLEYQETQYF
-	TRBJ2-1	TRBV7-2	CASSLINEQFF
TRBD2	TRBJ2-5	TRBV14	CASSGLAAETQYF
-	TRBJ1-2	TRBV18	CASSPAPVRGRYGYTF
TRBD1	TRBJ2-2	TRBV5-1	CASSTPGQWNTGELFF
TRBD2	TRBJ2-1	TRBV5-1	CASRIAGGNNEQFF